This T cell receptor (beta chain) was identified during a study of blood T cell repertoires in COVID-19. Turning to the study itself: From T cells, B-cell-depleted T cells, or PBMCs came the material, which was cDNA or gDNA.

V was shortened by 4 bases and J by 7 bases, with 14 bases between the two germline ends. Germline-derived CDR1 and CDR2 are SGHDT and YYEEEE. The CDR3 loop spans 13 amino acids. Only in-frame clones appear in the TCRdb table, and some are missing; sequencing was by immunoSEQ multiplex PCR. The data show 250,000 to 350,000 clones, 89% seen once. Sequencing was carried out using peripheral blood. The TCR originated in a woman aged 55 to 70 with acute or convalescent COVID-19. The chain uses TRBV5-6 and TRBJ1-2; D call uncertain. The CDR3 sequence: CASSPGSPSGYTF. The CDR3, as DNA: TGTGCCAGCAGCCCGGGAAGCCCTTCTGGCTACACCTTC.